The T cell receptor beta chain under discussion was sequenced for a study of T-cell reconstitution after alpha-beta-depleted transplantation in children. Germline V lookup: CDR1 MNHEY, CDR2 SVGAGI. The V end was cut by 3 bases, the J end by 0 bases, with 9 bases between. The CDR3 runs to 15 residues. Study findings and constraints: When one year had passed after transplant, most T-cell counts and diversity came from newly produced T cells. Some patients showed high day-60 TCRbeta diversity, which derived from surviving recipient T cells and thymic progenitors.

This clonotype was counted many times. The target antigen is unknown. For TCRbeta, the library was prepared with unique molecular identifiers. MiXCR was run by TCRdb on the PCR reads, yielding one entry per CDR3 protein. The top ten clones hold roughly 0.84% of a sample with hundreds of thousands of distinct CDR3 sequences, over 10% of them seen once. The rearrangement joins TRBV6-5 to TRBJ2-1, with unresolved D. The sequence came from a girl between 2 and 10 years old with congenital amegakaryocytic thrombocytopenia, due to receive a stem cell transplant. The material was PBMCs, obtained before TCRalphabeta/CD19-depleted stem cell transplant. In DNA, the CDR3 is TGTGCCAGCAGTTATTCTGCGGTCTCCTACAATGAGCAGTTCTTC. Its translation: CASSYSAVSYNEQFF.